Listed here are 27 T cell receptor beta chains from one sample, sequenced in a study of PD-L1 blockade in urothelial cancer. Data came from immunoSEQ multiplex PCR; TCRdb stores just in-frame clones and leaves some out. The sample includes about 87,000 clones, about 90% of them seen just once. Time point indicated: pretreatment peripheral blood. The sample in question was PBMCs, obtained around atezolizumab (anti-PD-L1) treatment. Receptor source: a woman aged 80 or over with urothelial cancer.

This clone has just one count. V and J are TRBV7-2 and TRBJ2-1, with 13 bases identical to TRBD2. The V and J ends lost 2 bases and 10 bases, in that order; junction bases with no gene match: 5. Germline CDR1 is SGHTA and CDR2 is FQGNSA. The CDR3 covers 15 residues. The CDR3: CASSLSTSGRGEQFF. Here the CDR3 DNA reads TGTGCCAGCAGCTTATCAACTAGCGGGAGGGGCGAGCAGTTCTTC. Full variable domain (remainder filled in from reference TRBV7-2 and TRBJ2-1): GAGVSQSPSNKVTEKGKDVELRCDPISGHTALYWYRQSLGQGLEFLIYFQGNSAPDKSGLPSDRFSAERTGGSVSTLTIQRTQQEDSAVYLCASSLSTSGRGEQFFGPGTRLTVL.

The V call is TRBV7-9, the J call TRBJ1-2, with TRBD1 matching 10 bases. The CDR3 runs 14 residues. The J segment lost 7 bases and the V segment lost 4 bases, leaving 6 bases of the junction unmatched. The germline V gene has CDR1 SEHNR and CDR2 FQNEAQ (reference sequence). CDR3 protein: CASSSLGTGAGYTF. CDR3 nucleotide sequence: TGTGCCAGCAGCTCGCTCGGGACAGGGGCTGGCTACACCTTC. Full variable domain (outside the CDR3, taken from reference TRBV7-9 and TRBJ1-2): DTGVSQNPRHKITKRGQNVTFRCDPISEHNRLYWYRQTLGQGPEFLTYFQNEAQLEKSRLLSDRFSAERPKGSFSTLEIQRTEQGDSAMYLCASSSLGTGAGYTFGSGTRLTVV.

The chain uses TRBV5-1 and TRBJ1-1; D unclear. The CDR3 totals 13 residues. In germline, CDR1 is SGHRS, CDR2 YFSETQ. V gave up 4 bases and J gave up 2 bases, with 9 bases separating them. In nucleotides, the CDR3 is TGCGCCAGCAGCACCGAGCGTAACACTGAAGCTTTCTTT. Protein product: CASSTERNTEAFF.

The chain has TRBV18 and TRBJ2-2; D gene unclear. Deletions cut 3 bases from V and 2 bases from J, with 7 bases between. The CDR3 consists of 14 residues. The germline gives CDR1 KGHSH, CDR2 LQKENI. The CDR3 protein is CASSPQANTGELFF. In DNA, the CDR3 is TGTGCCAGCTCACCCCAGGCAAACACCGGGGAGCTGTTTTTT.

The chain couples TRBV7-9 to TRBJ2-1; 12 bases agree with TRBD2. The V segment lost 5 bases and the J segment 6 bases; nucleotides outside the gene matches: 11. The CDR3 spans 17 residues. Germline-derived CDR1 and CDR2 are SEHNR and FQNEAQ (reference sequence). The CDR3: CASSPMPPSGRANEQFF. The CDR3 DNA sequence: TGTGCCAGCAGCCCCATGCCCCCTAGCGGGAGGGCCAATGAGCAGTTCTTC.

The chain employs TRBV9 and TRBJ2-7, with TRBD1 matching over 12 bases. Trimming took 2 bases from V and 1 from J; bases not matched to a gene: 4. The CDR3 consists of 16 residues. Germline V lookup: CDR1 SGDLS, CDR2 YYNGEE. The chain's CDR3 is CASSVGQGAGSYEQYF. In nucleotides, the CDR3 is TGTGCCAGCAGCGTGGGACAGGGGGCGGGGTCCTACGAGCAGTACTTC.

This rearrangement joins TRBV19 to TRBJ2-2, with D perhaps TRBD2 (6 bases). Germline values: CDR1 LNHDA, CDR2 SQIVND (reference sequence). The CDR3 totals 16 residues. V was pared by 5 bases and J by 1 base, with 14 bases between. This chain's CDR3 is CASSWGGRGNTGELFF. In DNA, the CDR3 is TGTGCCAGTAGTTGGGGAGGACGAGGGAACACCGGGGAGCTGTTTTTT.

The gene calls are TRBV30 and TRBJ2-3; D ambiguous. Trimming removed 2 bases at V and 2 bases at J, with 14 bases between. Germline V gives CDR1 GTSNPN, CDR2 SVGIG (reference sequence). This CDR3 has 15 residues. CDR3: CAWSTDGQHTDTQYF. CDR3 DNA sequence: TGTGCCTGGAGTACAGACGGTCAGCACACAGATACGCAGTATTTT.

The CDR3 loop is CASSLKGVPYNEQFF. The CDR3 DNA is TGTGCCAGCAGCTTAAAAGGGGTACCATACAATGAGCAGTTCTTC. The rearrangement uses TRBV7-3 and TRBJ2-1, with a weak D call TRBD1 (5 bases). Deletions cut 1 base from V and 4 bases from J, with 11 bases between. Germline assignment: CDR1 SGHTA and CDR2 FQGTGA. The CDR3 consists of 15 residues.

The rearrangement joins TRBV5-1 to TRBJ1-1; TRBD1 matches at 8 bases. Unmatched junction bases numbered 6, after V lost 7 bases and J lost 4 bases. This CDR3 region has 13 residues. Germline V gene lookup returns CDR1 SGHRS and CDR2 YFSETQ. CDR3 in DNA: TGCGCCAGCTTATCAGACAGGGGCACTGAAGCTTTCTTT. Amino acid sequence: CASLSDRGTEAFF.

The rearrangement links TRBV5-1 to TRBJ2-7; 9 bases map to TRBD1. The V and J ends lost 4 bases and 7 bases, in that order; junction bases with no gene match: 6. The germline gives CDR1 SGHRS, CDR2 YFSETQ. The CDR3 has 13 residues. DNA of the CDR3: TGCGCCAGCAGCGCCGGGACAGGGCTAGAGCAGTACTTC. As protein: CASSAGTGLEQYF.

The chain employs TRBV19 and TRBJ2-5; D gene uncertain. Germline V lookup: CDR1 LNHDA, CDR2 SQIVND (reference sequence). The CDR3 is 14 amino acids. V gave up 4 bases and J gave up 5 bases, with 14 bases separating them. CDR3 nucleotide sequence: TGTGCCAGTAGTAGACGACTTGTTGCGGAGACCCAGTACTTC. Its protein is CASSRRLVAETQYF.

The V call is TRBV6-1, the J call TRBJ1-2; unclear D gene. Looked up from germline, CDR1 is MNHNS and CDR2 is SASEGT. V was shortened by 9 bases and J by 4 bases, with 9 bases between the two germline ends. The CDR3 has 11 residues. The CDR3 region is CASQVAYGYTF. CDR3 bases: TGTGCCAGTCAGGTGGCCTATGGCTACACCTTC.

The chain joins TRBV10-1 to TRBJ2-2; TRBD2 agrees at 12 bases. This CDR3 is built from 19 residues. The trim removed 6 bases at V and 7 bases at J, leaving 18 bases unmatched. From germline, CDR1 is WNHNN and CDR2 SYGVQD (reference sequence). The DNA for the CDR3 is TGCGCCAGCAGCCAGATCCCGGGACTAGCGGGTGGCTCGATCGGGGAGCTGTTTTTT. Translation gives CASSQIPGLAGGSIGELFF.

This clone showed up just once. This chain uses TRBV18 with TRBJ2-3; 12 nucleotides line up with TRBD2. Germline V lookup: CDR1 KGHSH, CDR2 LQKENI. V was pared by 3 bases and J by 4 bases, with 5 bases of the junction left unmatched. This CDR3 contains 16 residues. The CDR3 spells CASSPELAGGSDTQYF. In nucleotides, the CDR3 is TGTGCCAGCTCACCCGAACTAGCGGGAGGTTCAGATACGCAGTATTTT.

The V call is TRBV28, the J call TRBJ2-7, with 8 bases aligning to TRBD1. The germline V gene has CDR1 MDHEN and CDR2 SYDVKM. J lost 3 bases, V lost 10 bases, and 14 bases had no gene match. CDR3 length: 15 residues. The CDR3 DNA is TGTGCCACCGGCCCGCAGGGGGCGCAGCGCTACGAGCAGTACTTC. This codes for CATGPQGAQRYEQYF.

V and J are TRBV2 and TRBJ2-6; 7 positions agree with TRBD1. CDR3 length: 19 amino acids. The V and J ends lost 1 base and 4 bases, in that order; junction bases with no gene match: 13. Germline V lookup: CDR1 SNHLY, CDR2 FYNNEI. The CDR3 loop is CASSEVGQGVYSGANVLTF. The CDR3 bases are TGTGCCAGCAGTGAAGTAGGGCAGGGGGTATACTCCGGGGCCAACGTCCTGACTTTC.

The chain carries TRBV7-3 and TRBJ2-1; 13 nucleotides line up with TRBD2. The CDR3 loop spans 19 amino acids. Unmatched junction bases numbered 12, after V lost 2 bases and J lost 5 bases. Germline CDR1 SGHTA, CDR2 FQGTGA. The chain's CDR3 is CASSLGLAGVSWDDNEQFF. CDR3 coding DNA: TGTGCCAGCAGCTTAGGACTAGCGGGAGTATCATGGGACGACAATGAGCAGTTCTTC.

The chain is built from TRBV6-6 and TRBJ2-7; maybe TRBD2 (6 bases). Trimming shortened V by 5 bases and J by 2 bases, and 10 bases separated the two germline ends. There are 13 residues in the CDR3. The V gene's germline CDR1 is MNHNY and CDR2 SVGAGI (reference sequence). In DNA, the CDR3 is TGTGCCAGCAGTCCGGGGGATCCCTACGAGCAGTACTTC. Residues: CASSPGDPYEQYF.

The J gene is TRBJ2-7, the V gene TRBV7-8; 13 bases match TRBD2. There are 15 residues in the CDR3. The junction had 5 bases not matched to a gene; V was cut back by 5 bases and J by 4 bases. Per the germline V gene, CDR1 is SGHVS and CDR2 is FQNEAQ. This chain's CDR3 is CASSVRTSGSYEQYF. The DNA of the CDR3 is TGTGCCAGCAGCGTTAGGACTAGCGGGAGTTACGAGCAGTACTTC. Full variable domain (rest looked up from reference TRBV7-8 and TRBJ2-7): GAGVSQSPRYKVAKRGQDVALRCDPISGHVSLFWYQQALGQGPEFLTYFQNEAQLDKSGLPSDRFFAERPEGSVSTLKIQRTQQEDSAVYLCASSVRTSGSYEQYFGPGTRLTVT.

This clone appeared once. The chain recombines TRBV18 with TRBJ1-2, with TRBD1 identical over 10 bases. V was pared by 1 base and J by 4 bases, with 12 bases of the junction left unmatched. The CDR3 extends over 18 amino acids. CDR1 is KGHSH and CDR2 is LQKENI in the germline V gene. The CDR3 coding sequence is TGTGCCAGCTCACCACTGGGGACCGGGACAGGGGTTCTCTATGGCTACACCTTC. This gives the protein CASSPLGTGTGVLYGYTF.

This rearrangement joins TRBV7-9 to TRBJ2-6; the D is unclear. The V gene lost 8 bases and the J gene lost 4 bases, with 9 bases spanning the gap. The CDR3 is made up of 13 amino acids. Germline assignment: CDR1 SEHNR and CDR2 FQNEAQ (reference sequence). CDR3 DNA sequence: TGTGCCAGCGCCCAAGCAGGGGCCAACGTCCTGACTTTC. Encoded protein: CASAQAGANVLTF.

The J gene is TRBJ2-1, the V gene TRBV27, with 9 bases lining up with TRBD2. J was trimmed by 5 bases and V by 2 bases; bases with no gene match: 4. CDR1 MNHEY and CDR2 SMNVEV come from the germline V gene (reference sequence). This CDR3 comprises 15 residues. The CDR3 bases are TGTGCCAGCAGTTTACGGGCTAGCGGGAACAATGAGCAGTTCTTC. The encoded protein is CASSLRASGNNEQFF.

V gene TRBV7-9 combines with J gene TRBJ2-1; 9 positions match TRBD2. The junction had 12 bases not matched to a gene; V was cut back by 4 bases and J by 8 bases. The V gene's germline CDR1 is SEHNR and CDR2 FQNEAQ (reference sequence). The CDR3 runs to 16 residues. The DNA for the CDR3 is TGTGCCAGCAGCTCCCTAATAGCGGGGGAGGGCTATGAGCAGTTCTTC. This gives the protein CASSSLIAGEGYEQFF.

CDR3 protein: CASSRDRFSGNTIYF. DNA of the CDR3: TGTGCCAGCAGCCGTGACAGGTTCTCTGGAAACACCATATATTTT. V usage is TRBV14 and J usage is TRBJ1-3; a possible D gene is TRBD1 (6 bases). Germline CDR1 reads SGHDN; CDR2 reads FVKESK. The V end was cut by 4 bases, the J end by 0 bases, with 10 bases between. The CDR3 covers 15 residues.

This clone was observed a single time. The chain links TRBV9 to TRBJ2-1, with a possible D match to TRBD2 (6 bases). CDR3 length equals 15 residues. Trimming removed 0 bases at V and 10 bases at J, with 17 bases between. Germline V gives CDR1 SGDLS, CDR2 YYNGEE. The CDR3 spells CASSVAPGLGEEQFF. The CDR3 nucleotides are TGTGCCAGCAGCGTAGCGCCGGGACTCGGGGAGGAGCAGTTCTTC. The variable domain in full, with the rest retrieved from reference TRBV9 and TRBJ2-1, is DSGVTQTPKHLITATGQRVTLRCSPRSGDLSVYWYQQSLDQGLQFLIQYYNGEERAKGNILERFSAQQFPDLHSELNLSSLELGDSALYFCASSVAPGLGEEQFFGPGTRLTVL.

The V call is TRBV10-3, the J call TRBJ2-7, with D tentatively TRBD2 (6 bases). V was pared by 3 bases and J by 9 bases, with 18 bases between. Germline V lookup: CDR1 ENHRY, CDR2 SYGVKD. This CDR3 is built from 14 residues. CDR3 DNA sequence: TGTGCCATCAGTGATCCGCGGGGACCAAGATGGCAGTACTTC. Amino acid sequence: CAISDPRGPRWQYF.